The 25 T cell receptor beta chains in this list originate from one sample, sequenced in a study of blood T cell repertoires in COVID-19 (dated by TCRdb to 2019 to 2021). Library generation was performed with the immunoSEQ multiplex PCR assay. What TCRdb holds here is the immuneACCESS table cut down to in-frame rearrangements. Part of the clones is not present; checked against another copy, under half of the missing clones reflect an unresolved V gene, and the others are unexplained. The sample profile shows 180,000 or so clones; roughly 81% of them were found once. About 10% of the sample goes to the ten largest clones. The sequenced sample consisted of peripheral blood. Every receptor here comes from a woman older than 75 with COVID-19, enrolled during active disease.

The rearrangement joins TRBV9 to TRBJ2-7, with 11 bases matching TRBD2. CDR3 size: 15 residues. The germline gives CDR1 SGDLS, CDR2 YYNGEE. V gave up 4 bases and J gave up 6 bases; unmatched junction bases: 9. The CDR3 DNA follows: TGTGCCAGCAGCATGCGACTAGCGGGACTTGCCGAGCAGTACTTC. As protein: CASSMRLAGLAEQYF.

The chain links TRBV5-4 to TRBJ2-7; 12 bases fit TRBD1. Per germline, CDR1 SGHNT and CDR2 YYREEE (reference sequence). This CDR3 comprises 15 residues. The V and J ends lost 4 bases and 7 bases, in that order; junction bases with no gene match: 9. For the CDR3, the DNA is TGTGCCAGCAGCACCCGGGACAGGGGGCAACGGGAGCAGTACTTC. This gives the protein CASSTRDRGQREQYF.

V and J are TRBV7-8 and TRBJ2-7, with 8 bases aligning to TRBD1. The CDR3 spans 16 residues. Germline CDR1 is SGHVS and CDR2 is FQNEAQ. With 5 bases clipped from V and 2 bases from J, the junction kept 11 bases outside the gene matches. The CDR3 loop reads CASSASGTGITYEQYF. CDR3 in DNA: TGTGCCAGCAGCGCCTCCGGGACAGGAATAACCTACGAGCAGTACTTC.

This rearrangement joins TRBV5-1 to TRBJ2-1, with 11 bases matching TRBD1. Germline V lookup: CDR1 SGHRS, CDR2 YFSETQ. J lost 4 bases, V lost 6 bases, and 6 bases had no gene match. This CDR3 contains 15 residues. The CDR3 region is CASTWGTGGYNEQFF. The DNA for the CDR3 is TGCGCCAGCACCTGGGGGACAGGGGGTTACAATGAGCAGTTCTTC.

This clone was observed a few times. The chain has TRBV23-1 and TRBJ1-1, with D tentatively TRBD1 (5 bases). TRBV23-1 is treated as an ORF (open reading frame) with a function not yet certain. V lost 1 base and J 2 bases, leaving 23 bases between the germline ends. The CDR3 totals 19 residues. This CDR3 is CASSQWPGLALWGNTEAFF. In DNA, the CDR3 is TGCGCCAGCAGTCAATGGCCAGGGCTTGCCCTCTGGGGAAACACTGAAGCTTTCTTT.

The chain employs TRBV3-1 (or the pseudogene TRBV3-2) and TRBJ2-5; a weak D match, TRBD2 (6 bases). The CDR3 has 15 amino acids. V lost 1 base, J lost 11 bases, and 20 bases lay in between. Germline CDR1 reads LGHDT; CDR2 reads YNNKEL (reference sequence). For the CDR3, the DNA is TGTGCCAGCAGCCAAGGAGGCGTGGGAACTAGCAGACAGTACTTC. The encoded protein is CASSQGGVGTSRQYF.

There are a few counts of this clone. The J gene is TRBJ2-3, the V gene TRBV13; 10 bases agree with TRBD2. The germline CDR1 and CDR2 sequences are PRHDT and FYEKMQ (reference sequence). The length of the CDR3 is 17 residues. V was pared by 6 bases and J by 6 bases, with 15 bases of the junction left unmatched. CDR3 sequence (DNA): TGTGCCAGCAGTCCGCTAGCGGGAGACCCCGGGAAGGATACGCAGTATTTT. It translates to CASSPLAGDPGKDTQYF.

The V and J genes are TRBV11-3 and TRBJ2-1; 16 bases are a match to TRBD2. The V gene end was trimmed by 5 bases and the J gene end by 13 bases; junction bases not matched to a gene: 5. Looked up from germline, CDR1 is SGHNT and CDR2 is YENEEA. There are 14 residues in the CDR3. For the CDR3, the DNA is TGTGCCAGCAGCCCCGGGACTAGCGGGAGGGAACAGTTCTTC. It yields the protein CASSPGTSGREQFF.

The gene calls are TRBV11-2 and TRBJ1-1; 9 bases line up with TRBD1. This CDR3 has 13 amino acids. The V gene's germline CDR1 is SGHAT and CDR2 FQNNGV. J gave up 11 bases and V 3 bases, and 7 bases lay outside the gene matches. The CDR3 is CASSFTDRGLAFF. DNA of the CDR3: TGTGCCAGCAGCTTTACGGACAGGGGTTTGGCTTTCTTT. Full variable domain (missing parts from reference TRBV11-2 and TRBJ1-1): EAGVAQSPRYKIIEKRQSVAFWCNPISGHATLYWYQQILGQGPKLLIQFQNNGVVDDSQLPKDRFSAERLKGVDSTLKIQPAKLEDSAVYLCASSFTDRGLAFFGQGTRLTVV.

The chain combines TRBV15 with TRBJ2-2, with 8 positions matching TRBD2. V was pared by 4 bases and J by 3 bases, with 10 bases of the junction left unmatched. This CDR3 comprises 17 residues. The germline V gene has CDR1 LNHNV and CDR2 YYDKDF (reference sequence). CDR3 bases: TGTGCCACCAGCATTTTAGCGGGACTCCGTGACACCGGGGAGCTGTTTTTT. It is translated as CATSILAGLRDTGELFF.

The genes are TRBV7-9 and TRBJ2-5; TRBD2 might be the D (5 bases). With 0 bases removed from V and 7 bases from J, the gap between germline ends came to 12 bases. CDR3 length: 14 residues. The germline V gene encodes CDR1 SEHNR and CDR2 FQNEAQ (reference sequence). The CDR3 sequence is CASSLAASRGTQYF. CDR3 DNA: TGTGCCAGCAGCTTAGCTGCCTCACGGGGGACCCAGTACTTC.

This sequence joins TRBV5-1 and TRBJ1-2, with 11 bases identical to TRBD1. The CDR3 is made up of 14 amino acids. The germline V gene has CDR1 SGHRS and CDR2 YFSETQ. Trimming at V came to 4 bases and at J to 7 bases, leaving 6 bases not matched to a gene. The CDR3 DNA reads TGCGCCAGCAGCCCGGGGACAGGGGGATTTGGCTACACCTTC. Translation gives CASSPGTGGFGYTF. The variable domain in full, with the rest retrieved from reference TRBV5-1 and TRBJ1-2, is KAGVTQTPRYLIKTRGQQVTLSCSPISGHRSVSWYQQTPGQGLQFLFEYFSETQRNKGNFPGRFSGRQFSNSRSEMNVSTLELGDSALYLCASSPGTGGFGYTFGSGTRLTVV.

This clone was observed a handful of times. The gene calls are TRBV29-1 and TRBJ2-7; TRBD2 matches 8 bases. CDR3 length: 11 amino acids. Germline V gene sequence: CDR1 SQVTM, CDR2 ANQGSEA. V gave up 5 bases and J gave up 6 bases; unmatched junction bases: 3. The CDR3 loop reads CSVSLAGEQYF. The CDR3 bases are TGCAGCGTTTCCCTAGCGGGCGAGCAGTACTTC.

The chain combines TRBV5-1 with TRBJ2-3; possibly TRBD2 for D (5 bases). Between the trimmed V and J ends, which lost 4 bases and 2 bases, there was a span of 17 bases. CDR1 SGHRS and CDR2 YFSETQ come from the germline V gene. The CDR3 runs 16 residues. CDR3 bases: TGCGCCAGCAGCCGGGGTCAGGACTCCATCACAGATACGCAGTATTTT. Protein: CASSRGQDSITDTQYF.

This clone was recorded once. The chain joins TRBV13 to TRBJ1-2, with D possibly matching TRBD1 (6 bases). The CDR3 is 14 amino acids. V was trimmed by 4 bases and J by 5 bases, leaving 14 bases between them. Germline loops: CDR1 PRHDT, CDR2 FYEKMQ (reference sequence). The CDR3 DNA sequence: TGTGCCAGCAGCTATCGGGACAAAGTATATGGCTACACCTTC. It specifies CASSYRDKVYGYTF. The whole variable domain, filled in from reference TRBV13 and TRBJ1-2, reads AAGVIQSPRHLIKEKRETATLKCYPIPRHDTVYWYQQGPGQDPQFLISFYEKMQSDKGSIPDRFSAQQFSDYHSELNMSSLELGDSALYFCASSYRDKVYGYTFGSGTRLTVV.

V and J are TRBV28 and TRBJ2-7, with TRBD2 identical over 10 bases. Trimming cost V 5 bases and J 3 bases; bases outside gene matches: 7. This CDR3 is 15 amino acids long. Germline lookup yields CDR1 MDHEN and CDR2 SYDVKM. CDR3 sequence: CASSPWTSGNYEQYF. DNA for the CDR3: TGTGCCAGCAGTCCCTGGACTAGCGGTAACTACGAGCAGTACTTC.

The chain couples TRBV10-3 to TRBJ2-1; D is unclear. The V gene's germline CDR1 is ENHRY and CDR2 SYGVKD. The CDR3 extends over 15 amino acids. Between the trimmed V and J ends, which lost 3 bases and 0 bases, there was a span of 9 bases. CDR3 sequence (DNA): TGTGCCATCAGTGATCTGCCAGGCTCCTACAATGAGCAGTTCTTC. The encoded protein is CAISDLPGSYNEQFF.

The chain couples TRBV13 to TRBJ2-6; D is undetermined. The length of the CDR3 is 14 residues. CDR1 PRHDT and CDR2 FYEKMQ come from the germline V gene (reference sequence). Trimming removed 0 bases from V and 4 bases from J, with 4 bases in between. The CDR3 region is CASSLGLGANVLTF. The CDR3 DNA reads as TGTGCCAGCAGCTTAGGGTTAGGGGCCAACGTCCTGACTTTC.

The chain links TRBV29-1 to TRBJ1-6, with D possibly TRBD1 on 6 matching bases. Per germline, CDR1 SQVTM and CDR2 ANQGSEA. The germline V and J ends were trimmed by 4 bases and 8 bases, with 15 bases remaining between them. The CDR3 consists of 14 residues. DNA of the CDR3: TGCAGCGTTGGGGACAATGCCGGAGATTCACCCCTCCACTTT. Protein product: CSVGDNAGDSPLHF.

This clone has just a few counts. Other DNA sequences of this sample code for an identical CDR3. In DNA form, the CDR3 reads TGCGCCAGCAGCTTGGGGACAGGAGGGTACGAGCAGTACTTC. Translating gives CASSLGTGGYEQYF. The rearrangement uses TRBV5-1 and TRBJ2-7, with D tentatively TRBD1 (7 bases). The germline V gene has CDR1 SGHRS and CDR2 YFSETQ. Between the trimmed V and J ends, which lost 0 bases and 4 bases, there was a span of 11 bases. This CDR3 contains 14 residues.

The V gene is TRBV5-4, the J gene TRBJ2-5, with TRBD2 identical over 8 bases. V lost 2 bases to trimming and J lost 5 bases; unmatched junction nucleotides: 5. Germline V gene lookup returns CDR1 SGHNT and CDR2 YYREEE (reference sequence). This CDR3 contains 14 residues. CDR3 sequence reads: CASSFGGGVETQYF. The CDR3 DNA follows: TGTGCCAGCAGCTTCGGGGGGGGAGTGGAGACCCAGTACTTC.

This chain connects TRBV28 to TRBJ2-3, with TRBD2 matching 12 bases. Trimming removed 4 bases from V and 6 bases from J; junction bases left unmatched: 8. The CDR3 has 16 residues. Germline V lookup: CDR1 MDHEN, CDR2 SYDVKM. The CDR3 sequence: CASSSPGTSGWDTQYF. As DNA, the CDR3 is TGTGCCAGCAGTTCCCCAGGGACTAGCGGGTGGGATACGCAGTATTTT.

This chain connects TRBV6-5 to TRBJ1-2; weak D call: TRBD1 (5 bases). The CDR3 sequence is 15 residues long. Trimming shortened V by 1 base and J by 0 bases, and 9 bases separated the two germline ends. Per germline, CDR1 MNHEY and CDR2 SVGAGI. The chain's CDR3 is CASSYFRGTNYGYTF. The CDR3 DNA reads TGTGCCAGCAGTTACTTTCGGGGGACTAACTATGGCTACACCTTC.

The V call is TRBV19, the J call TRBJ1-3, with TRBD1 as a possible D gene (6 bases). The CDR3 sequence is 15 residues long. CDR1 and CDR2 (germline): LNHDA, SQIVND (reference sequence). The V gene lost 6 bases and the J gene lost 0 bases, with 12 bases spanning the gap. The CDR3 region is CASSWDTRSGNTIYF. Written as DNA, the CDR3 is TGTGCCAGTAGCTGGGACACACGCTCTGGAAACACCATATATTTT.

The gene calls are TRBV7-9 and TRBJ2-3; 7 nucleotides align to TRBD1. CDR1 SEHNR and CDR2 FQNEAQ come from the germline V gene (reference sequence). The CDR3 covers 15 residues. The V and J ends lost 5 bases and 2 bases, in that order; junction bases with no gene match: 7. This chain's CDR3 is CASSAGDSPTDTQYF. For the CDR3, the DNA is TGTGCCAGCAGCGCCGGGGACAGCCCCACAGATACGCAGTATTTT.